The next 3 T cell receptor beta chains were all read from a single sample in a study of shared clonotypes between healthy human individuals. Assay used: immunoSEQ multiplex PCR; TCRdb lists only in-frame clones, some missing. The profile covers a few million clones, with roughly 95% appearing a single time and around 0.13% taken by the ten largest. Sequencing input: naive CD4+ T cells sorted from blood. Specified subset: CD45RA+ positively selected. Receptors originate from a man aged 18 to 30 in good health.

This chain's CDR3 is CASPPLHF. The CDR3 DNA is TGTGCCAGTCCACCCCTCCACTTT. The V and J genes are TRBV6-1 and TRBJ1-6; no firm D call. Trimming cost V 9 bases and J 11 bases, with 2 bases left between them. The CDR3 covers 8 residues. From germline, CDR1 is MNHNS and CDR2 SASEGT.

The V and J genes are TRBV30 and TRBJ1-5; D ambiguous. CDR1 and CDR2 (germline): GTSNPN, SVGIG (reference sequence). The V and J ends lost 0 bases and 1 base respectively, with 10 bases between them. The CDR3 spans 15 residues. The DNA of the CDR3 is TGTGCCTGGAGTGTACAAGGGAAAAGCAATCAGCCCCAGCATTTT. As protein: CAWSVQGKSNQPQHF.

The chain has TRBV30 and TRBJ2-1; D is unresolved. The germline V and J ends were trimmed by 0 bases and 7 bases, with 13 bases remaining between them. This CDR3 spans 14 amino acids. Germline assignment: CDR1 GTSNPN and CDR2 SVGIG (reference sequence). The CDR3 loop reads CAWSVIGLMNEQFF. The CDR3 DNA sequence: TGTGCCTGGAGTGTAATTGGGCTAATGAATGAGCAGTTCTTC.